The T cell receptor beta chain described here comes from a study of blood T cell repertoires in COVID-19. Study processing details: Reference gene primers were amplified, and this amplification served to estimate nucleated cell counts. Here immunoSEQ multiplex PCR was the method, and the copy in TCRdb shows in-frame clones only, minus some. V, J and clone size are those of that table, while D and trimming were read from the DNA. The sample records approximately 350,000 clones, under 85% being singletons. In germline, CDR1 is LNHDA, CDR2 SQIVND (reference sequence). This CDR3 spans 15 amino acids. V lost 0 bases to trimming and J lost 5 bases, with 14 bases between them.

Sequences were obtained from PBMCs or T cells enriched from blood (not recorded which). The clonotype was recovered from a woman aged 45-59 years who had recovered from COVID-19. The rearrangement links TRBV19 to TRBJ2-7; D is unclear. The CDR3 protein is CASSIDRSAADEQYF. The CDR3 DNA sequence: TGTGCCAGTAGTATAGACCGCTCTGCGGCCGACGAGCAGTACTTC.